The next 26 T cell receptor beta chains were all read from a single sample in a study of identical twins. TCRdb re-derived calls from the 5' RACE reads in MiXCR, one entry per CDR3 protein. The sample consists of 1.5 million to 2 million distinct CDR3 sequences, 25% to 35% of them appearing once. Sequencing was done on a sample of cord blood. The receptor source for this set is a newborn girl in good health.

This rearrangement joins TRBV20-1 to TRBJ2-1; the match to TRBD2 covers 8 bases. V was pared by 0 bases and J by 4 bases, with 14 bases of the junction left unmatched. Per germline, CDR1 DFQATT and CDR2 SNEGSKA (reference sequence). The CDR3 runs 18 residues. The CDR3 loop reads CSARDWSGGPLRYNEQFF. The DNA of the CDR3 is TGCAGTGCTAGAGATTGGAGCGGGGGCCCCTTGCGGTACAATGAGCAGTTCTTC.

The V call is TRBV5-1, the J call TRBJ2-3; 9 bases are a match to TRBD2. CDR1 is SGHRS and CDR2 is YFSETQ in the germline V gene. The J segment lost 1 base and the V segment lost 4 bases, leaving 7 bases of the junction unmatched. The CDR3 length is 16 residues. The CDR3 bases are TGCGCCAGCAGCCCGCTAGCGGGATTAGGCACAGATACGCAGTATTTT. This translates into CASSPLAGLGTDTQYF.

For this clonotype: As the CDR3 is not closed by the conserved phenylalanine or tryptophan, this likely results from a read error. The chain has TRBV20-1 and TRBJ2-4, with a weak D call TRBD1 (6 bases). V dropped 3 bases and J dropped 2 bases, with 8 bases sitting between them. Germline CDR1 and CDR2: DFQATT and SNEGSKA (reference sequence). The CDR3 contains 13 residues. The CDR3 spells CSASDRTKNIQYY. The CDR3 DNA sequence: TGCAGTGCTAGTGACAGGACCAAAAACATTCAGTACTAC.

This clonotype was seen only a few times. V usage is TRBV14 and J usage is TRBJ1-2; D gene unclear. CDR3 length equals 14 residues. V dropped 4 bases and J dropped 5 bases, with 14 bases sitting between them. The germline gives CDR1 SGHDN, CDR2 FVKESK. The CDR3 spells CASSPRPGWYGYTF. DNA for the CDR3: TGTGCCAGCAGCCCTCGGCCAGGATGGTATGGCTACACCTTC.

This chain links TRBV24-1 with TRBJ1-5; maybe TRBD1 (5 bases). The V and J ends lost 4 bases and 5 bases respectively, with 14 bases between them. This CDR3 has 15 amino acids. Germline V lookup: CDR1 KGHDR, CDR2 SFDVKD. CDR3 nucleotides: TGTGCCACCAGTGACCCCAGTCGGGGGGATCAGCCCCAGCATTTT. Translated: CATSDPSRGDQPQHF.

This clonotype was counted only a few times. The chain links TRBV10-3 to TRBJ1-6, with D maybe TRBD1 (6 bases). Trimming removed 0 bases at V and 7 bases at J, with 10 bases between. This CDR3 comprises 15 residues. Germline V gives CDR1 ENHRY, CDR2 SYGVKD. CDR3 protein: CAISESQGANSPLHF. The DNA for the CDR3 is TGTGCCATCAGTGAGTCACAGGGAGCGAATTCACCCCTCCACTTT.

This clonotype was counted only a few times. The CDR3 coding sequence is TGCGCCAGCAGCTTGGCGTCAGGGGGCGGCTATGGCTACACCTTC. It codes for CASSLASGGGYGYTF. The chain joins TRBV5-1 to TRBJ1-2; 8 nucleotides align to TRBD1. The CDR3 covers 15 residues. V was pared by 0 bases and J by 4 bases, with 5 bases of the junction left unmatched. Germline CDR1 is SGHRS and CDR2 is YFSETQ. Together with reference TRBV5-1 and TRBJ1-2, the CDR3 gives the full variable domain: KAGVTQTPRYLIKTRGQQVTLSCSPISGHRSVSWYQQTPGQGLQFLFEYFSETQRNKGNFPGRFSGRQFSNSRSEMNVSTLELGDSALYLCASSLASGGGYGYTFGSGTRLTVV.

J is TRBJ2-1 and V is TRBV13, with 10 bases lining up with TRBD2. CDR3 length: 15 amino acids. Germline CDR1 PRHDT, CDR2 FYEKMQ (reference sequence). The V gene end was trimmed by 6 bases and the J gene end by 8 bases; junction bases not matched to a gene: 10. CDR3 coding DNA: TGTGCCAGCAGGGGGACTAGCGTGAGTAGTTATGAGCAGTTCTTC. It encodes CASRGTSVSSYEQFF.

The gene calls are TRBV7-2 and TRBJ2-3; D possibly corresponds to TRBD2 (5 bases). This CDR3 is 15 amino acids long. The V and J ends lost 2 bases and 3 bases respectively, with 12 bases between them. The germline V gene encodes CDR1 SGHTA and CDR2 FQGNSA. The CDR3 DNA is TGTGCCAGCAGCTTAAGGGTCAGCGGTACAGATACGCAGTATTTT. Translation: CASSLRVSGTDTQYF.

This chain links TRBV7-2 with TRBJ2-1, with TRBD2 matching 13 bases. Germline V gene data show CDR1 as SGHTA and CDR2 as FQGNSA. This CDR3 has 18 amino acids. J gave up 0 bases and V 4 bases, and 6 bases lay outside the gene matches. CDR3 in DNA: TGTGCCAGCAGCTCGGGACTAGCGGGACCCAACTCCTACAATGAGCAGTTCTTC. Protein: CASSSGLAGPNSYNEQFF.

This clonotype was counted at least ten times. The chain couples TRBV7-2 to TRBJ1-2; tentative D call: TRBD1 (5 bases). CDR3 length equals 15 residues. Germline CDR1 and CDR2: SGHTA and FQGNSA. V gave up 0 bases and J gave up 2 bases, with 10 bases separating them. CDR3 nucleotides: TGTGCCAGCAGCTTAGCGACGGGGCGCAACTATGGCTACACCTTC. Its protein product is CASSLATGRNYGYTF. Using reference TRBV7-2 and TRBJ1-2 for the parts outside the CDR3, the full variable domain is GAGVSQSPSNKVTEKGKDVELRCDPISGHTALYWYRQSLGQGLEFLIYFQGNSAPDKSGLPSDRFSAERTGGSVSTLTIQRTQQEDSAVYLCASSLATGRNYGYTFGSGTRLTVV.

The CDR3 here is CASSHGSGFWNEQFF. The CDR3 region has the DNA TGTGCCAGCAGCCACGGATCGGGGTTCTGGAATGAGCAGTTCTTC. The chain recombines TRBV3-1 with TRBJ2-1; D perhaps matches TRBD2 (5 bases). Trimming took 3 bases from V and 7 from J, leaving 16 bases between them. The CDR3 spans 15 residues. In germline, CDR1 is LGHDT, CDR2 YNNKEL (reference sequence).

The rearrangement links TRBV6-2 or TRBV6-3 to TRBJ2-3; the match to TRBD2 covers 8 bases. CDR3 length: 17 amino acids. V lost 2 bases and J lost 0; bases outside the gene matches: 7. Germline values: CDR1 MNHEY, CDR2 SVGEGT. This chain's CDR3 is CASSYREGGFSTDTQYF. In nucleotides, the CDR3 is TGTGCCAGCAGTTACCGGGAGGGAGGATTCAGCACAGATACGCAGTATTTT.

The chain combines TRBV11-1 with TRBJ2-6, with 7 bases fitting TRBD1. The CDR3 extends over 16 amino acids. The junction had 9 bases not matched to a gene; V was cut back by 6 bases and J by 4 bases. The V gene's germline CDR1 is SGHAT and CDR2 FQDESV (reference sequence). The CDR3 DNA sequence: TGTGCCAGCAGACCCTACAGGGGAGCCGGGGCCAACGTCCTGACTTTC. Protein product: CASRPYRGAGANVLTF.

J is TRBJ2-5 and V is TRBV18; D could derive from TRBD1 or TRBD2 (5 bases each). CDR3 length: 13 residues. Between the trimmed V and J ends, which lost 3 bases and 6 bases, there was a span of 11 bases. Germline CDR1 is KGHSH and CDR2 is LQKENI. CDR3 in amino acids: CASSPGDMKTQYF. The CDR3 coding sequence is TGTGCCAGCTCACCGGGGGATATGAAGACCCAGTACTTC.

The CDR3 here is CASSLGPARTDTQYF. CDR3 in DNA: TGCGCCAGCAGCTTGGGACCAGCCCGCACAGATACGCAGTATTTT. The rearrangement joins TRBV5-1 to TRBJ2-3, with no clear D. Germline lookup yields CDR1 SGHRS and CDR2 YFSETQ. The V end lost 0 bases, the J end lost 1 base, and 9 bases lay between the germline ends. The CDR3 has 15 residues.

The chain employs TRBV7-2 and TRBJ2-1, with D hard to call. Trimming pared 5 bases from V and 8 bases from J, leaving 13 bases between. The V gene's germline CDR1 is SGHTA and CDR2 FQGNSA. The CDR3 spans 13 residues. DNA for the CDR3: TGTGCCAGCAGCGTAACTTTGGAACATGAGCAGTTCTTC. Translating it yields CASSVTLEHEQFF.

The CDR3 nucleotides read TGCAGTGCGCAAGTGGGGATAGACTATGGCTACACCTTC. Amino acids: CSAQVGIDYGYTF. The gene calls are TRBV20-1 and TRBJ1-2; D remains unclear. The germline V gene encodes CDR1 DFQATT and CDR2 SNEGSKA (reference sequence). The ends were cut back, 6 bases at V and 3 bases at J, with 14 bases in the middle. The CDR3 spans 13 residues.

This clonotype came up a few times. The V call is TRBV28, the J call TRBJ2-4, with 8 bases lining up with TRBD1. CDR1 is MDHEN and CDR2 is SYDVKM in the germline V gene. The CDR3 has 14 amino acids. The junction had 7 bases not matched to a gene; V was cut back by 4 bases and J by 8 bases. The CDR3 loop reads CASSSPQGAYIQYF. The CDR3 DNA is TGTGCCAGCAGTTCCCCGCAGGGGGCATACATTCAGTACTTC.

On this clonotype: A clone one base away is much larger, so this may be a read error. V and J are TRBV10-2 and TRBJ2-3; TRBD2 might be the D (5 bases). This CDR3 is 13 amino acids long. CDR1 WSHSY and CDR2 SAAADI come from the germline V gene. The CDR3 DNA reads TGCGCCGGCAGTCTGCGGGCCTATAATACGCAGTATTTT. Its protein is CAGSLRAYNTQYF.

In this sample, this clonotype turned up a few times. This CDR3 is CASSPLVVRGSWGYTF. The DNA of the CDR3 is TGTGCCAGCAGCCCCTTGGTCGTCAGGGGGTCATGGGGCTACACCTTC. The V call is TRBV6-5, the J call TRBJ1-2; 7 bases match TRBD1. The CDR3 consists of 16 residues. Germline CDR1 MNHEY, CDR2 SVGAGI. V shed 6 bases, J shed 8 bases, and the junction held 18 bases outside the gene matches.

This clonotype has at least ten counts. V is TRBV5-1 and J is TRBJ1-5; D gene uncertain. Germline CDR1 and CDR2: SGHRS and YFSETQ. The length of the CDR3 is 13 residues. V lost 0 bases and J lost 4, with 5 bases in between. The CDR3 region has the DNA TGCGCCAGCAGCTTGGAGCAGAATCAGCCCCAGCATTTT. It translates to CASSLEQNQPQHF.

The chain is built from TRBV20-1 and TRBJ2-1, with 8 positions matching TRBD2. Germline assignment: CDR1 DFQATT and CDR2 SNEGSKA (reference sequence). Trimming removed 3 bases from V and 14 bases from J; junction bases left unmatched: 12. The CDR3 extends over 13 amino acids. The CDR3 DNA is TGCAGTGCTAGCCCGGGACTAGGGCGCTACGAGTTCTTC. Its translation: CSASPGLGRYEFF.

The chain employs TRBV6-1 and TRBJ2-7, with D perhaps matching TRBD2 (5 bases). CDR3 length equals 13 residues. The germline V gene has CDR1 MNHNS and CDR2 SASEGT. The V end was cut by 7 bases, the J end by 2 bases, with 12 bases between. The CDR3 region is CASTEVPTYEQYF. DNA of the CDR3: TGTGCCAGCACGGAGGTCCCTACCTACGAGCAGTACTTC.

This clonotype was counted at least ten times. The V and J genes are TRBV6-5 and TRBJ2-1; 9 positions match TRBD1. Germline V CDR1 and CDR2: MNHEY, SVGAGI. V was pared by 5 bases and J by 7 bases, with 3 bases of the junction left unmatched. CDR3 length: 13 residues. Here the CDR3 DNA reads TGTGCCAGCAGTCCCGGGACAGGGAATGAGCAGTTCTTC. Its protein is CASSPGTGNEQFF.

In regard to this clonotype: A much larger clone differs from this one at a single base, so this may be a read error. The chain joins TRBV20-1 to TRBJ2-4; TRBD2 matches at 12 bases. This CDR3 contains 20 residues. Per germline, CDR1 DFQATT and CDR2 SNEGSKA (reference sequence). The CDR3 DNA is TGCAGTGCTAGAGATTGGGGCTTACTAGCGGGGGGCGTAGCCGAAAACATTCAGTACTTC. Amino acid sequence: CSARDWGLLAGGVAENIQYF.